This is a list of T cell receptor beta chains from one sample in a study of T-cell memory formation after mild COVID-19. TCRdb reprocessed the 5' RACE reads via MiXCR and lists one record per CDR3 protein. The repertoire includes some 280,000 distinct CDR3 sequences, around 15% of them detected once, and around 23% sits in the top ten. Source material: PBMCs or a T cell subset sorted from them (not recorded which). These receptors came from a man between 18 and 29 years old who had mild COVID-19 (a few samples of this study predate the infection). Cell type and time point are not known. CDR3s include the opening cysteine and the closing phenylalanine or tryptophan. The D gene is left open where the match is weak. Some rows have no size entry. The others give once, few or many, or a class for an expanded clone.

TRBJ2-5 | TRBV20-1 | TRBD1 | few | TGCAGTGCCCGCGAGACAGGGACAGAGAACTTTCAGACCCAGTACTTC | CSARETGTENFQTQYF
TRBJ1-6 | TRBV6-5 | TRBD1 | NA | TGTGCCAGCAATACCGAACAGGGGGCTGTCTATTCACCCCTCCACTTT | CASNTEQGAVYSPLHF
TRBJ2-1 | TRBV5-1 | TRBD1 | many | TGCGCCAGCAGCTTTTCTCCGGGACAGTCCTACAATGAGCAGTTCTTC | CASSFSPGQSYNEQFF
TRBJ1-3 | TRBV7-2 | TRBD1 | NA | TGTGCCAGCAGCCCCCAAGGGACAGCGGACTCTGGAAACACCATATATTTT | CASSPQGTADSGNTIYF
TRBJ2-5 | TRBV10-3 | NA | many | TGTGCCATCACCGAGGGGCAGGGCCAAGAGACCCAGTACTTC | CAITEGQGQETQYF
TRBJ2-5 | TRBV15 | TRBD1 | many | TGTGCCACCAGCAGAGTGCGGACAGGGCAAGAGACCCAGTACTTC | CATSRVRTGQETQYF
TRBJ2-3 | TRBV18 | NA | once | TGTGCCAGCCGACCAGAAGATAGGACAGATACGCAGTATTTT | CASRPEDRTDTQYF
TRBJ1-5 | TRBV6-2/TRBV6-3 | NA | NA | TGTGCCAGCAGTTACGGTCCAGATAGCAATCAGCCCCAGCATTTT | CASSYGPDSNQPQHF
TRBJ1-1 | TRBV20-1 | NA | NA | TGCAGTGCTAGAGATCAATCCTCGAGCACTGAAGCTTTCTTT | CSARDQSSSTEAFF
TRBJ2-2 | TRBV9 | TRBD2 | once | TGTGCCAGCAGCACCCCTAGCGGGGGGGGGAACACCGGGGAGCTGTTTTTT | CASSTPSGGGNTGELFF
TRBJ1-1 | TRBV15 | TRBD1 | few | TGTGCCACCAGCAGAGATGGGACAGGGGGCCTTGGAGCTTTCTTT | CATSRDGTGGLGAFF
TRBJ1-1 | TRBV12-3/TRBV12-4 | NA | NA | TGTGCCAGCAGTTTCGGAGCGGACTACACTGAAGCTTTCTTT | CASSFGADYTEAFF
TRBJ1-4 | TRBV4-1 | NA | few | TGCGCCAGCTGGGGGGGGAAACTGTTTTTT | CASWGGKLFF
TRBJ1-1 | TRBV7-9 | NA | few | TGTGCCAGCAGCCGCAAAGGATTCGGGACTGAAGCTTTCTTT | CASSRKGFGTEAFF
TRBJ2-7 | TRBV5-1 | TRBD2 | NA | TGCGCCAGCAGCTTGCCTAGCGGGGTCTACGAGCAGTACTTC | CASSLPSGVYEQYF
TRBJ2-1 | TRBV7-9 | NA | NA | TGTGCCAGCAGCTATGATGAGCAGTTCTTC | CASSYDEQFF
TRBJ2-7 | TRBV12-3/TRBV12-4 | NA | many | TGTGCCAGCAGTCACTTCTTAGGCGGGGAGAGGAGCGAGCAGTACTTC | CASSHFLGGERSEQYF
TRBJ1-5 | TRBV7-6 | NA | NA | TGTGCCAGCAGCTTACGGGGAATGAGCAATCAGCCCCAGCATTTT | CASSLRGMSNQPQHF
TRBJ2-7 | TRBV4-1 | NA | NA | TGCGCCAGCAGCACGTGGACGGACACCTCCGAGCAGTACTTC | CASSTWTDTSEQYF
TRBJ2-4 | TRBV18 | NA | NA | TGTGCCAGCTCACCCCCCGGACAGTTAGCCAAAAACATTCAGTACTTC | CASSPPGQLAKNIQYF
TRBJ1-5 | TRBV25-1 | NA | few | TGTGCCAGCAGTGACGGGGGGGGCTATAGCAATCAGCCCCAGCATTTT | CASSDGGGYSNQPQHF
TRBJ1-2 | TRBV7-9 | NA | few | TGTGCCAGCAGCGCACTCGGGCCCGTGTATTATGGCTACACCTTC | CASSALGPVYYGYTF
TRBJ1-2 | TRBV6-6 | TRBD1 | NA | TGTGCCAGAGGATTGGTACAGGGGGCCCCCGGCTACACCTTC | CARGLVQGAPGYTF
TRBJ2-5 | TRBV7-6 | NA | few | TGTGCCAGCAGCCCCCGGGGGGCCCGAGAGACCCAGTACTTC | CASSPRGARETQYF
TRBJ2-1 | TRBV7-8 | TRBD2 | NA | TGTGCCAGCAGCTCAGCTCTGGGCGGGGGGTTCTACAATGAGCAGTTCTTC | CASSSALGGGFYNEQFF
TRBJ2-1 | TRBV7-3 | TRBD1 | NA | TGTGCCAGCAGCTATGCAGGGGGTGGTGAGCAGTTCTTC | CASSYAGGGEQFF
TRBJ2-3 | TRBV4-2 | TRBD2 | many | TGTGCCAGCAGCCAAGATCTAGCGGGGGCACTTGATACGCAGTATTTT | CASSQDLAGALDTQYF
TRBJ2-1 | TRBV29-1 | NA | few | TGCAGCGTTGACGAGAATGAGCAGTTCTTC | CSVDENEQFF
TRBJ1-2 | TRBV5-1 | NA | NA | TGCGCCAGCAGCCCATTCCCGAGGGTTAGCTATGGCTACACCTTC | CASSPFPRVSYGYTF
TRBJ1-1 | TRBV20-1 | NA | NA | TGCAGTGCTAGAGACAGGGGTACTGAAGCTTTCTTT | CSARDRGTEAFF
TRBJ1-2 | TRBV28 | NA | few | TGTGCCAGCAGTTTAGAGGCAGGGCGGAGGGGCTACACCTTC | CASSLEAGRRGYTF
TRBJ2-1 | TRBV11-2 | NA | NA | TGTGCCAGCAGCCCGGACAACTACAATGAGCAGTTCTTC | CASSPDNYNEQFF
TRBJ2-2 | TRBV5-1 | TRBD1 | once | TGCGCCAGCCGGGGACAGGAGTTCACCGGGGAGCTGTTTTTT | CASRGQEFTGELFF
TRBJ1-1 | TRBV13 | TRBD1 | NA | TGTGCCAGCAGCTTAGGTATGGGACAGGTCTTCACTGAAGCTTTCTTT | CASSLGMGQVFTEAFF
TRBJ2-6 | TRBV12-5 | NA | few | TGTGCTAGTGGTCCCGACTCTGGGGCCAACGTCCTGACTTTC | CASGPDSGANVLTF
TRBJ2-7 | TRBV18 | NA | NA | TGTGCCAGCTCACCTACGGGGGAAAGCTCCTACGAGCAGTACTTC | CASSPTGESSYEQYF
TRBJ1-6 | TRBV7-9 | NA | few | TGTGCCAGCCGCCGGAGGGCCCTCGGCCTGGATAATTCACCCCTCCACTTT | CASRRRALGLDNSPLHF
TRBJ1-5 | TRBV6-2/TRBV6-3 | NA | few | TGTGCCAGCAGTTACTCCTCGGGTAACAATCAGCCCCAGCATTTT | CASSYSSGNNQPQHF
TRBJ2-2 | TRBV7-9 | NA | few | TGTGCCAGCAGCCCCCCTGGGGCGGGCTACGACACCGGGGAGCTGTTTTTT | CASSPPGAGYDTGELFF
TRBJ1-1 | TRBV19 | TRBD1 | NA | TGTGCCCATGGGCCGGGACAGGGGTCGAACACTGAAGCTTTCTTT | CAHGPGQGSNTEAFF
TRBJ2-5 | TRBV9 | NA | few | TGTGCCAGCAGCGTAGCTGGGCAACAGGGCGGAGAGACCCAGTACTTC | CASSVAGQQGGETQYF
TRBJ2-4 | TRBV19 | NA | few | TGTGCCAGTAGAGGTCTCGGGGGCCGGGGCCGAGACATTCAGTACTTC | CASRGLGGRGRDIQYF